The next 8 T cell receptor beta chains were all read from a single sample in a study of shared clonotypes between healthy human individuals. Sequenced by immunoSEQ multiplex PCR; TCRdb stores in-frame clones only, minus some. The table shows roughly 520,000 clones, with around 95% occurring only once. The sample was naive CD4+ T cells sorted from blood. The sample's subset: CD45RA+ positively selected. All receptors come from a woman aged 30 to 39 in good health.

This chain links TRBV28 with TRBJ2-3; D may correspond to TRBD1 or TRBD2 (6 bases each). Between the trimmed V and J ends, which lost 4 bases and 5 bases, there was a span of 22 bases. The length of the CDR3 is 17 residues. Per germline, CDR1 MDHEN and CDR2 SYDVKM. The CDR3 coding sequence is TGTGCCAGCAGTTCTCTTCCTTCGGCGGGACAACAAGATACGCAGTATTTT. Protein product: CASSSLPSAGQQDTQYF.

The gene calls are TRBV5-1 and TRBJ2-7; 7 bases line up with TRBD1. Losses at the gene ends were 10 bases for V and 4 bases for J; bases not matched to a gene: 11. Germline V gene lookup returns CDR1 SGHRS and CDR2 YFSETQ. This CDR3 is built from 13 residues. The CDR3 spells CASGSGQEYEQYF. The CDR3 DNA sequence: TGCGCCTCAGGGTCCGGACAGGAGTACGAGCAGTACTTC.

J is TRBJ1-1 and V is TRBV7-9; 7 nucleotides agree with TRBD1. Germline-derived CDR1 and CDR2 are SEHNR and FQNEAQ (reference sequence). The ends lost 7 bases at V and 0 bases at J; junction bases unmatched: 8. The CDR3 runs 15 residues. The CDR3 bases are TGTGCCAGCACCCCCCGGACAGGTATGAACACTGAAGCTTTCTTT. Translating gives CASTPRTGMNTEAFF.

This chain joins TRBV2 and TRBJ1-1; tentative D call: TRBD1 (6 bases). This CDR3 region has 15 residues. V lost 6 bases and J 3 bases, leaving 17 bases between the germline ends. Germline CDR1 reads SNHLY; CDR2 reads FYNNEI. DNA of the CDR3: TGTGCCAGCAGCAAAGCACAGGGAACCCACACTGAAGCTTTCTTT. Translated: CASSKAQGTHTEAFF.

The chain joins TRBV19 to TRBJ2-7, with D possibly TRBD1 on 5 matching bases. CDR1 LNHDA and CDR2 SQIVND come from the germline V gene (reference sequence). The CDR3 totals 14 residues. With 5 bases removed from V and 4 bases from J, the gap between germline ends came to 15 bases. The chain's CDR3 is CASSFGRAAYEQYF. The CDR3 bases are TGTGCCAGTAGTTTCGGCAGGGCGGCGTACGAGCAGTACTTC.

This clone was seen once. Written as DNA, the CDR3 is TGTGCCACCAGCCAAGCCAGCGGACAAGAGACCCAGTACTTC. Amino acid sequence: CATSQASGQETQYF. The chain uses TRBV15 and TRBJ2-5, with a tentative D call TRBD2 (5 bases). Germline CDR1 reads LNHNV; CDR2 reads YYDKDF (reference sequence). Trimming stripped 5 bases from V and 2 bases from J, with 12 bases between. The CDR3 has 14 amino acids.

This chain uses TRBV4-1 with TRBJ2-3; D uncertain. CDR1 MGHRA and CDR2 YSYEKL come from the germline V gene. Trimming removed 4 bases from V and 0 bases from J, with 17 bases in between. This CDR3 region has 17 residues. This CDR3 reads CASSRDRAPTSTDTQYF. The CDR3 DNA reads TGCGCCAGCAGCCGCGATCGAGCCCCGACTAGCACAGATACGCAGTATTTT.

This sequence joins TRBV5-4 and TRBJ2-1; 7 nucleotides agree with TRBD2. This CDR3 spans 15 amino acids. V lost 1 base and J lost 7; bases outside the gene matches: 8. Germline V lookup: CDR1 SGHNT, CDR2 YYREEE (reference sequence). CDR3 coding DNA: TGTGCCAGCAGCTTGCGGCTAGCGGCCGCTAATGAGCAGTTCTTC. Protein product: CASSLRLAAANEQFF.